This entry features one T cell receptor (beta chain) sequence. Its antigen is not known. The data derive from a study of regulatory and conventional T cells in RAG deficiency. Study observations and caveats: Patient subsets had shorter CDR3s; Omenn Treg-Tconv overlap exceeded 80%. Omenn syndrome and CID/AS patients had roughly 100-fold fewer unique Treg TCR beta sequences, versus approximately 10-fold elsewhere. Sorted Omenn CD25-high CD127-low cells may not be bona fide Tregs.

The CDR3 contains 13 residues. Germline assignment: CDR1 KGHSH and CDR2 LQKENI. Trimming took off 6 bases at V and 4 bases at J, with 12 bases between the two ends. The method was immunoSEQ multiplex PCR; TCRdb's version includes in-frame clones alone and lacks a portion of them. The repertoire holds 34,000 or so clones, approximately 90% seen once, with around 15% in the top ten. These same records also appear under a second study, on regulatory T cells. In that study: The primer mix had 52 TRBV and 13 TRBJ primers.

The chain combines TRBV18 with TRBJ1-2; no clear D gene. Sequenced material: CD8+ T cells sorted from blood. The sequence derives from a human donor in good health. The CDR3 spells CASSLSETYGYTF. Written as DNA, the CDR3 is TGTGCCAGCTCGCTCTCGGAGACCTATGGCTACACCTTC.